The entry below gives a single T cell receptor (beta chain) sequence along with its context. The sample comes from a study of blood T cell repertoires in COVID-19. At the level of the study: Some COVID-19 samples were acute and others convalescent; all came from the United States, Italy and Spain. PBMCs, B-cell-depleted T cells, or T cells provided the cDNA or gDNA that made up the material.

Original analysis: By means of reference gene primer amplification, nucleated cell counts were estimated. Only in-frame clones appear in the TCRdb table, and some are missing; sequencing was by immunoSEQ multiplex PCR. D and trimming were read from the DNA, whereas the V and J calls and clone size are those reported in that table. This sample has hundreds of thousands of clones, with roughly 85% found just once. There are 12 residues in the CDR3. The germline V gene encodes CDR1 KGHDR and CDR2 SFDVKD. Trimming shortened V by 1 base and J by 7 bases, and 4 bases separated the two germline ends. The sequencing sample was made of peripheral blood. This chain uses TRBV24-1 with TRBJ1-5; no clear D gene. This TCR derives from a woman in her twenties or thirties with active or convalescent COVID-19. The CDR3 sequence: CATSDFGQPQHF. DNA of the CDR3: TGTGCCACCAGTGATTTCGGGCAGCCCCAGCATTTT.